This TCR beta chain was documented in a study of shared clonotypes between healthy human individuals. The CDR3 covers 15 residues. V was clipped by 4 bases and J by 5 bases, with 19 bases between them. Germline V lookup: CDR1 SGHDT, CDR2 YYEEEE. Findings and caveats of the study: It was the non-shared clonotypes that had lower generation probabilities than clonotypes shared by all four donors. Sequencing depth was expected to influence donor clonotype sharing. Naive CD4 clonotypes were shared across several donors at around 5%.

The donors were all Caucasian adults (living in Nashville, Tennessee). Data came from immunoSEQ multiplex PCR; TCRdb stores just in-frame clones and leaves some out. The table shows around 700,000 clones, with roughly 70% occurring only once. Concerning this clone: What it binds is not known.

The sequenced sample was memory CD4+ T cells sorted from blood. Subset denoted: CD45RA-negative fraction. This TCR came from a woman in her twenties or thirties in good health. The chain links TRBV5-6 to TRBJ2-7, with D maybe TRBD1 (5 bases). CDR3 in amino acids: CASSAQARGANEQYF. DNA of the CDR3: TGTGCCAGCAGCGCCCAAGCTAGGGGCGCGAACGAGCAGTACTTC.